The sequence of this T cell receptor beta chain was determined in a study of cytomegalovirus exposure and HLA in healthy donors. J was trimmed by 7 bases and V by 2 bases; bases with no gene match: 4. The CDR3 runs 14 residues. In germline, CDR1 is SGHRS, CDR2 YFSETQ. A multiplex PCR was run with 60 Vbeta primers and 13 Jbeta primers. The data were produced by immunoSEQ multiplex PCR, yet TCRdb's version contains in-frame clones alone and is incomplete. The profile shows under 200,000 clones, around 80% of them singletons. The TCR comes from a human donor in good health. The gene calls are TRBV5-1 and TRBJ1-4; 8 positions match TRBD1. Material for sequencing was PBMCs. The CDR3 bases are TGCGCCAGCAGCTTACAGGGGGAAGCTGAAAAACTGTTTTTT. Protein product: CASSLQGEAEKLFF.